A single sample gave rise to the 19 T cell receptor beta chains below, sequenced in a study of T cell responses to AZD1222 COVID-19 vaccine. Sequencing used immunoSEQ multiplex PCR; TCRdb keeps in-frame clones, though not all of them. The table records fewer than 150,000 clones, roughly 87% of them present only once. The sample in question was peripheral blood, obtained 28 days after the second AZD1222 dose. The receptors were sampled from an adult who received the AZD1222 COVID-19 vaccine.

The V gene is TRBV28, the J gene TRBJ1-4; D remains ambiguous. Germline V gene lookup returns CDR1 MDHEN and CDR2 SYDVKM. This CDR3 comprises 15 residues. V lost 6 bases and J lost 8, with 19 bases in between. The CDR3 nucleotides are TGTGCCAGCAGGGTGGGAGTTGGGTTTGGCGAAAAACTGTTTTTT. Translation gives CASRVGVGFGEKLFF.

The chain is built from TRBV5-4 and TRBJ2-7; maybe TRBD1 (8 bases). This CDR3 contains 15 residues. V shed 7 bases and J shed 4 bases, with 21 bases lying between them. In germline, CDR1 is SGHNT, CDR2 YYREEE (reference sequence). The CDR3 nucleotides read TGTGCCAGCCGCCCCGGGGGGCAGGGGGCGTACGAGCAGTACTTC. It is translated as CASRPGGQGAYEQYF. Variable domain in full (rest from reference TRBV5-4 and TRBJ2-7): ETGVTQSPTHLIKTRGQQVTLRCSSQSGHNTVSWYQQALGQGPQFIFQYYREEENGRGNFPPRFSGLQFPNYSSELNVNALELDDSALYLCASRPGGQGAYEQYFGPGTRLTVT.

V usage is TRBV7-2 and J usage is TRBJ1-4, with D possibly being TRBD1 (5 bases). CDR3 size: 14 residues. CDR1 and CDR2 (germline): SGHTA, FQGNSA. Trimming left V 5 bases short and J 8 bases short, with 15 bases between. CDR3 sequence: CASSPRDEGEKLFF. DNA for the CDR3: TGTGCCAGCAGCCCCCGGGACGAAGGGGAAAAACTGTTTTTT.

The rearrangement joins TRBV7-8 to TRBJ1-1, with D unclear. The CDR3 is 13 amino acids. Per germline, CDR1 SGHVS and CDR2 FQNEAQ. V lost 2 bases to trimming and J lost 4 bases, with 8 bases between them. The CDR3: CASSLPSGTEAFF. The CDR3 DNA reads TGTGCCAGCAGCTTACCGAGTGGCACTGAAGCTTTCTTT.

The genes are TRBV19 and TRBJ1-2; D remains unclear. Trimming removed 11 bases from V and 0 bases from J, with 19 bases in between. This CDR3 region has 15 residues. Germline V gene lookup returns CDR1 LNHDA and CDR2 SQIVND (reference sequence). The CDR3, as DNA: TGTGCCGCCGCGGCTTCCAGGTACTCTAACTATGGCTACACCTTC. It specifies CAAAASRYSNYGYTF.

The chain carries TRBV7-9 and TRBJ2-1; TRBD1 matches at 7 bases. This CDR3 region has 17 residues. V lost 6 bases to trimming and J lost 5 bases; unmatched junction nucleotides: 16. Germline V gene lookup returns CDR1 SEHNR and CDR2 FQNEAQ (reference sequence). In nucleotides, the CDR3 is TGTGCCAGCAGGCCGTCCGCCGGGACAGAAGTAAACAATGAGCAGTTCTTC. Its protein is CASRPSAGTEVNNEQFF.

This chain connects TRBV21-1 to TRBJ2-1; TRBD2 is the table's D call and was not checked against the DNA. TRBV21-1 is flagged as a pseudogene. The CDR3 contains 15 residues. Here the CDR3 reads CASSTNRDLAEEQFF. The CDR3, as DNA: TGTGCCAGCAGCACCAACCGGGACTTAGCTGAGGAGCAGTTCTTC.

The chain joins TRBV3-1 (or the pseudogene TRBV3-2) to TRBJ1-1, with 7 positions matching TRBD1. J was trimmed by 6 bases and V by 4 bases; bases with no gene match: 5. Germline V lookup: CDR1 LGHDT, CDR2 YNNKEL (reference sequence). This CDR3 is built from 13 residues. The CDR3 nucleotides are TGTGCCAGCAGCCTAAACAGGGGTCCTGAAGCTTTCTTT. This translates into CASSLNRGPEAFF.

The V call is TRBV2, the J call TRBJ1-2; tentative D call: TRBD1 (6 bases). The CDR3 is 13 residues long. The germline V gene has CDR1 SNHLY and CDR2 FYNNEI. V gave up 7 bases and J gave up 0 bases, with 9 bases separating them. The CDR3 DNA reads TGTGCCAGCAACAGGGATACTAACTATGGCTACACCTTC. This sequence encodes CASNRDTNYGYTF.

This chain's CDR3 is CASSFSGTAYDTQYF. Here the CDR3 DNA reads TGTGCCAGCAGCTTCTCCGGGACTGCCTACGATACGCAGTATTTT. The chain combines TRBV11-1 with TRBJ2-3, with D possibly matching TRBD2 (6 bases). CDR1 and CDR2 from the germline V gene are SGHAT and FQDESV (reference sequence). V was clipped by 3 bases and J by 6 bases, with 16 bases between them. The CDR3 spans 15 residues.

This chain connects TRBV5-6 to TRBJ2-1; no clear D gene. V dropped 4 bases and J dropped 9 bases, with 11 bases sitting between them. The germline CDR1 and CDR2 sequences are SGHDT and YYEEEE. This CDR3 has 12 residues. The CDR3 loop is CASSLQEFEQFF. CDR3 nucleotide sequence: TGTGCCAGCAGCCTGCAGGAGTTTGAGCAGTTCTTC.

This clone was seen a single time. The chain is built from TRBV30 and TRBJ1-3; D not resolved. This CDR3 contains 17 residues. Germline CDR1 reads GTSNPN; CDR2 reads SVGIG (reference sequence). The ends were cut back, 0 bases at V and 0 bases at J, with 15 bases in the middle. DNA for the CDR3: TGTGCCTGGAGTGTACCCGGGTTGGCAGTCTCTGGAAACACCATATATTTT. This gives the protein CAWSVPGLAVSGNTIYF.

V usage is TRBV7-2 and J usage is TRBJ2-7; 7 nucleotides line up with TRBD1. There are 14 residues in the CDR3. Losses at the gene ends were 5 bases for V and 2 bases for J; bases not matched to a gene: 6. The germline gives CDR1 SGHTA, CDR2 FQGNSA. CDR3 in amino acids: CASSVQGPPYEQYF. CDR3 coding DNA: TGTGCCAGCAGCGTACAGGGGCCTCCCTACGAGCAGTACTTC.

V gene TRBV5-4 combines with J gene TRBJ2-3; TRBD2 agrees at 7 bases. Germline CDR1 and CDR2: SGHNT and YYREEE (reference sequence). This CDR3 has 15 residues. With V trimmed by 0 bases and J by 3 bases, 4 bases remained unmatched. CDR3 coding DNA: TGTGCCAGCAGCTTGGTTGGGGGGGGGACAGATACGCAGTATTTT. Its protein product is CASSLVGGGTDTQYF.

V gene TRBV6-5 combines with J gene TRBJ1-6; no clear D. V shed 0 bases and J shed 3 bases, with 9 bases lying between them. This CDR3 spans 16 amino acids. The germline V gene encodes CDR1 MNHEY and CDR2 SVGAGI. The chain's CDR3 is CASSYSGRYYNSPLHF. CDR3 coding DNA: TGTGCCAGCAGTTACTCAGGGAGGTACTATAATTCACCCCTCCACTTT.

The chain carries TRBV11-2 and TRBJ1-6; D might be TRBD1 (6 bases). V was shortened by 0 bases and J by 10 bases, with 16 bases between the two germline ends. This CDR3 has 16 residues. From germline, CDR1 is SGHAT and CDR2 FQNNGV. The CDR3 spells CASSLDRGGAGSPLHF. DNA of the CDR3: TGTGCCAGCAGCTTAGACCGAGGGGGAGCGGGATCACCCCTCCACTTT. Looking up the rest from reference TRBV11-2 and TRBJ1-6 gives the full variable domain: EAGVAQSPRYKIIEKRQSVAFWCNPISGHATLYWYQQILGQGPKLLIQFQNNGVVDDSQLPKDRFSAERLKGVDSTLKIQPAKLEDSAVYLCASSLDRGGAGSPLHFGNGTRLTVT.

CDR3 sequence reads: CAISTGNTGELFF. CDR3 bases: TGTGCCATCAGTACTGGGAACACCGGGGAGCTGTTTTTT. The rearrangement uses TRBV10-3 and TRBJ2-2; the D is unclear. The CDR3 has 13 residues. V gave up 5 bases and J gave up 1 base, with 5 bases separating them. Germline V gives CDR1 ENHRY, CDR2 SYGVKD.

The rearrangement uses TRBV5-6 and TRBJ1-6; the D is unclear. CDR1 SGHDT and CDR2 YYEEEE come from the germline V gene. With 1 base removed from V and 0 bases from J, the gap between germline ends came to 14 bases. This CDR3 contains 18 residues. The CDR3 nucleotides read TGTGCCAGCAGCTTGAAGTGTTCGCCGAGCTCCTATAATTCACCCCTCCACTTT. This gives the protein CASSLKCSPSSYNSPLHF.

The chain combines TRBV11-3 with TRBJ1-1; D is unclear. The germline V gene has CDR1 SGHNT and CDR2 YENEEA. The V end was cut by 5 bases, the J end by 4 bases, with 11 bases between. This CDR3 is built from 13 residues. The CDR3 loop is CASSRERGTEAFF. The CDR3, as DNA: TGTGCCAGCAGCCGGGAAAGAGGCACTGAAGCTTTCTTT.